Only a few counts were recorded for the clone carrying this TCR beta chain. What it binds is unknown. The trim removed 6 bases at V and 7 bases at J, leaving 11 bases unmatched. There are 14 residues in the CDR3. Germline assignment: CDR1 DFQATT and CDR2 SNEGSKA (reference sequence). This sample stems from a study of T-cell memory formation after mild COVID-19. Study-wide results and caveats: Memory cells collected pre-infection included some clones that later responded, suggesting cross-reactive memory joined. Those CD4+ clones that contracted were mainly in CM and EM (CD8+ ones in EMRA).

The authors produced TCR alpha and TCR beta cDNA libraries with sample barcodes and UMIs by 5'RACE using constant-segment primers. TCRdb re-analysed the 5' RACE reads in MiXCR, keeping a single row per CDR3 protein. The sample yields tens of thousands of distinct CDR3 sequences, about 9.4% seen once. Sequencing was done on a sample of PBMCs or a T cell subset sorted from them (not recorded which). The V and J genes are TRBV20-1 and TRBJ2-1, with 8 bases lining up with TRBD2. This receptor was obtained from a man between 18 and 35 years old who had mild COVID-19 (a few samples of this study predate the infection). Cell type and time point are not known. Written as DNA, the CDR3 is TGCAGTGCCCCGGGTCAGCGGGGGACTAATGAGCAGTTCTTC. Its protein is CSAPGQRGTNEQFF.